Following are 20 T cell receptor beta chains from one sample sequenced in a study of T cell changes during pregnancy in multiple sclerosis (dated by TCRdb to 2018 to 2020). The library was made by the immunoSEQ multiplex PCR assay. In its TCRdb copy, this immuneACCESS table keeps in-frame sequences only and misses some clones. Where compared with another copy, unresolved V genes explain less than half of these, and the others have no known cause. Across this sample there are 25,000 to 30,000 clones, with 85% seen only once. Clones ranked in the top ten supply more than 7.5% of the sample. The sample consisted of CD8+ T cells from peripheral blood mononuclear cells, taken after pregnancy. Every receptor here comes from a female donor with multiple sclerosis, enrolled in a pregnancy study.

The chain employs TRBV7-6 and TRBJ2-2, with D perhaps matching TRBD1 (5 bases). Trimming took off 2 bases at V and 6 bases at J, with 10 bases between the two ends. Germline V gives CDR1 SGHVS, CDR2 FNYEAQ. This CDR3 has 14 amino acids. CDR3 in DNA: TGTGCCAGCAGCTTATTGACAGACGCCGGGGAGCTGTTTTTT. This gives the protein CASSLLTDAGELFF.

There are a few counts of this clone. The same CDR3 is also encoded by other DNA sequences in this sample. The chain combines TRBV6-1 with TRBJ2-5, with TRBD2 matching over 11 bases. From germline, CDR1 is MNHNS and CDR2 SASEGT. Trimming cost V 2 bases and J 2 bases; bases outside gene matches: 1. The CDR3 sequence is 15 residues long. The DNA of the CDR3 is TGTGCCAGCAGTGAATTAGCGGGGGGGCAAGAGACCCAGTACTTC. Amino acids: CASSELAGGQETQYF.

V and J are TRBV19 and TRBJ1-1; 9 nucleotides line up with TRBD1. V was pared by 4 bases and J by 6 bases, with 6 bases of the junction left unmatched. CDR3 length: 14 amino acids. Germline CDR1 is LNHDA and CDR2 is SQIVND (reference sequence). In DNA, the CDR3 is TGTGCCAGTAGTAGGACAGGGGAGAGGGCTGAAGCTTTCTTT. Translated: CASSRTGERAEAFF.

Many counts were recorded for this clone. V usage is TRBV7-6 and J usage is TRBJ1-1; 9 bases line up with TRBD1. CDR1 and CDR2 (germline): SGHVS, FNYEAQ. The CDR3 loop spans 15 amino acids. V lost 5 bases and J lost 4; bases outside the gene matches: 8. CDR3 DNA: TGTGCCAGCAGCATTACCGGGACAGGGCTCACTGAAGCTTTCTTT. Its translation: CASSITGTGLTEAFF.

The chain employs TRBV7-6 and TRBJ2-5, with 10 bases aligning to TRBD1. The CDR3 length is 15 residues. Trimming at V came to 1 base and at J to 5 bases, leaving 4 bases not matched to a gene. CDR1 and CDR2 (germline): SGHVS, FNYEAQ. The CDR3 DNA sequence: TGTGCCAGCAGCTTAGAGGGACAGGGGTGGGAGACCCAGTACTTC. Residues: CASSLEGQGWETQYF.

The chain joins TRBV7-3 to TRBJ2-1, with 9 positions matching TRBD2. Per the germline V gene, CDR1 is SGHTA and CDR2 is FQGTGA. CDR3 length: 16 amino acids. The V gene end was trimmed by 5 bases and the J gene end by 6 bases; junction bases not matched to a gene: 11. The CDR3 reads CASSPQLAGTTNEQFF. The CDR3 DNA follows: TGTGCCAGCAGCCCCCAGCTAGCGGGGACTACCAATGAGCAGTTCTTC.

This clone has just a few counts. This chain connects TRBV10-1 to TRBJ1-6; weak D call: TRBD1 (5 bases). The CDR3 is 10 residues long. V shed 10 bases and J shed 9 bases, with 7 bases lying between them. Germline values: CDR1 WNHNN, CDR2 SYGVQD (reference sequence). CDR3 loop: CAIRGSPLHF. DNA of the CDR3: TGCGCCATAAGGGGTTCACCCCTCCACTTT.

The chain links TRBV28 to TRBJ2-7, with D maybe TRBD1 (5 bases). CDR3 length: 13 amino acids. Trimming took 2 bases from V and 7 from J, leaving 12 bases between them. From germline, CDR1 is MDHEN and CDR2 SYDVKM. The CDR3 reads CASSLGASLEQYF. The DNA for the CDR3 is TGTGCCAGCAGTTTAGGGGCCTCCCTGGAGCAGTACTTC.

The chain combines TRBV4-1 with TRBJ2-5, with a weak D call TRBD2 (6 bases). CDR1 is MGHRA, CDR2 YSYEKL, per germline. This CDR3 has 16 residues. Between the trimmed V and J ends, which lost 1 base and 3 bases, there was a span of 15 bases. CDR3 region: CASSQAGTRVEETQYF. CDR3 DNA: TGCGCCAGCAGCCAAGCTGGGACTCGTGTAGAAGAGACCCAGTACTTC.

Points on this clone: The same CDR3 can be traced to other DNA sequences in this sample. This chain joins TRBV18 and TRBJ1-1; D is perhaps TRBD1 (5 bases). Germline assignment: CDR1 KGHSH and CDR2 LQKENI. The CDR3 has 12 amino acids. V was trimmed by 2 bases and J by 7 bases, leaving 8 bases between them. The CDR3 nucleotides are TGTGCCAGCTCACCAGGGGGGGTTGAAGCTTTCTTT. Its translation: CASSPGGVEAFF. Full variable domain (outside the CDR3, taken from reference TRBV18 and TRBJ1-1): NAGVMQNPRHLVRRRGQEARLRCSPMKGHSHVYWYRQLPEEGLKFMVYLQKENIIDESGMPKERFSAEFPKEGPSILRIQQVVRGDSAAYFCASSPGGVEAFFGQGTRLTVV.

The chain carries TRBV7-9 and TRBJ2-1; D possibly corresponds to TRBD1 (7 bases). The CDR3 consists of 12 residues. Germline-derived CDR1 and CDR2 are SEHNR and FQNEAQ (reference sequence). V lost 4 bases and J lost 12, with 13 bases in between. The CDR3 region has the DNA TGTGCCAGCAGCTCTTACAGGGGAGGGCAGTTCTTC. It codes for CASSSYRGGQFF.

V usage is TRBV15 and J usage is TRBJ1-1, with 8 bases that match TRBD1. Per the germline V gene, CDR1 is LNHNV and CDR2 is YYDKDF (reference sequence). The CDR3 sequence is 17 residues long. With V trimmed by 4 bases and J by 1 base, 11 bases remained unmatched. DNA of the CDR3: TGTGCCACCAGCACCCTAACCCCCGGGACAGGGAACACTGAAGCTTTCTTT. Translated, it gives CATSTLTPGTGNTEAFF. The full variable domain, its missing parts supplied by reference TRBV15 and TRBJ1-1, is DAMVIQNPRYQVTQFGKPVTLSCSQTLNHNVMYWYQQKSSQAPKLLFHYYDKDFNNEADTPDNFQSRRPNTSFCFLDIRSPGLGDTAMYLCATSTLTPGTGNTEAFFGQGTRLTVV.

J is TRBJ2-2 and V is TRBV9; 8 bases are a match to TRBD1. V gave up 3 bases and J gave up 3 bases; unmatched junction bases: 4. The CDR3 is 15 amino acids. Per the germline V gene, CDR1 is SGDLS and CDR2 is YYNGEE. The DNA of the CDR3 is TGTGCCAGCAGCGCAACAGGGGGATACACCGGGGAGCTGTTTTTT. Encoded protein: CASSATGGYTGELFF.

The chain has TRBV6-1 and TRBJ2-3; 14 nucleotides line up with TRBD2. The germline V gene encodes CDR1 MNHNS and CDR2 SASEGT. With 4 bases clipped from V and 4 bases from J, the junction kept 7 bases outside the gene matches. The length of the CDR3 is 17 residues. The chain's CDR3 is CASSVRLAGGPADTQYF. In DNA, the CDR3 is TGTGCCAGCAGTGTCCGACTAGCGGGGGGGCCAGCAGATACGCAGTATTTT.

The chain is built from TRBV6-6 and TRBJ1-5; 8 bases align to TRBD1. V was pared by 0 bases and J by 0 bases, with 1 base of the junction left unmatched. The CDR3 sequence is 16 residues long. Germline lookup yields CDR1 MNHNY and CDR2 SVGAGI (reference sequence). The CDR3 reads CASSYSGQVSNQPQHF. CDR3 sequence (DNA): TGTGCCAGCAGTTACTCGGGACAGGTTAGCAATCAGCCCCAGCATTTT.

The gene calls are TRBV10-2 and TRBJ2-7; 9 bases match TRBD2. Germline loops: CDR1 WSHSY, CDR2 SAAADI. The V and J ends lost 3 bases and 1 base, in that order; junction bases with no gene match: 7. The CDR3 covers 16 residues. The CDR3 sequence is CASSDPGLARSYEQYF. In nucleotides, the CDR3 is TGCGCCAGCAGTGACCCCGGACTAGCGAGGTCCTACGAGCAGTACTTC.

This clone was seen a few times. The rearrangement uses TRBV6-4 and TRBJ2-2, with 8 bases aligning to TRBD1. Germline V gene sequence: CDR1 MRHNA, CDR2 SNTAGT. The J segment lost 3 bases and the V segment lost 4 bases, leaving 4 bases of the junction unmatched. This CDR3 contains 15 residues. DNA for the CDR3: TGTGCCAGCAGTGGACAGGGGCTGGACACCGGGGAGCTGTTTTTT. It specifies CASSGQGLDTGELFF.

This chain uses TRBV19 with TRBJ1-1, with D maybe TRBD1 (6 bases). Germline CDR1 LNHDA, CDR2 SQIVND (reference sequence). This CDR3 is 13 amino acids long. V gave up 5 bases and J gave up 3 bases, with 10 bases separating them. CDR3 DNA sequence: TGTGCCAGTAGTCAAGGACAGCACACTGAAGCTTTCTTT. This sequence encodes CASSQGQHTEAFF.

The chain couples TRBV6-1 to TRBJ1-4; 7 nucleotides align to TRBD1. Germline CDR1 is MNHNS and CDR2 is SASEGT. The CDR3 consists of 15 residues. J gave up 8 bases and V 4 bases, and 10 bases lay outside the gene matches. The CDR3 is CASSVLKGADEKLFF. Written as DNA, the CDR3 is TGTGCCAGCAGTGTGTTAAAGGGGGCGGACGAAAAACTGTTTTTT.

The chain uses TRBV4-1 and TRBJ1-1; 7 bases line up with TRBD1. The CDR3 runs to 13 residues. Germline CDR1 MGHRA, CDR2 YSYEKL. J lost 4 bases, V lost 6 bases, and 5 bases had no gene match. The CDR3 nucleotides read TGCGCCAGCAGTGACAGGGTTGTCACTGAAGCTTTCTTT. It specifies CASSDRVVTEAFF.